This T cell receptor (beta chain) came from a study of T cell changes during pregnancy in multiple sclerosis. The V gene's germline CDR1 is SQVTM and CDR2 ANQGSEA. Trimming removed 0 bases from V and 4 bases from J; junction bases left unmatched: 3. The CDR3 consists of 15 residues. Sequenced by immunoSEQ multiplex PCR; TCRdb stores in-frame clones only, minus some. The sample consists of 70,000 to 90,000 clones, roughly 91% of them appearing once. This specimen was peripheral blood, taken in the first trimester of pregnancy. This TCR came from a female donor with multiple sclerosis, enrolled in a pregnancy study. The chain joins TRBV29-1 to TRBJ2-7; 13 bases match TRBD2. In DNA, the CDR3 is TGCAGCGTTGAAGATGGGACTAGCGGGAAGTACGAGCAGTACTTC. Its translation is CSVEDGTSGKYEQYF.